This entry lists 14 T cell receptor beta chains sequenced from one sample in a study of blood T cells in healthy people across ages. Alongside a J-beta primer mix, a sample-barcoded 5' primer served in a second PCR lasting about 6 to 12 cycles. MiXCR was run by TCRdb on the 5' RACE reads, yielding one entry per CDR3 protein. The repertoire holds around 1,500,000 distinct CDR3 sequences, with approximately 42% as singletons. Sequenced sample: blood. These receptors were obtained from a young woman in good health.

This clonotype appeared a few times. The chain carries TRBV2 and TRBJ2-4; 8 bases match TRBD1. CDR3 length equals 12 residues. Germline V gives CDR1 SNHLY, CDR2 FYNNEI. V was pared by 7 bases and J by 6 bases, with 2 bases of the junction left unmatched. CDR3 sequence (DNA): TGTGCCAGCAACACAGGGGGAAACATTCAGTACTTC. This sequence encodes CASNTGGNIQYF.

The chain employs TRBV15 and TRBJ2-5; tentatively, D is TRBD1 or TRBD2 (5 bases each). This CDR3 comprises 13 residues. Trimming removed 4 bases from V and 4 bases from J, with 10 bases in between. Germline values: CDR1 LNHNV, CDR2 YYDKDF (reference sequence). The CDR3 sequence: CATSTAGRETQYF. The CDR3 DNA reads as TGTGCCACCAGCACCGCAGGGAGAGAGACCCAGTACTTC.

The chain links TRBV20-1 to TRBJ2-5, with 10 positions matching TRBD2. The J segment lost 11 bases and the V segment lost 4 bases, leaving 7 bases of the junction unmatched. CDR1 is DFQATT, CDR2 SNEGSKA, per germline (reference sequence). CDR3 size: 12 residues. CDR3 sequence (DNA): TGCAGTGCTACTAGCGGGAGTGGTGAGCAGTACTTC. This encodes CSATSGSGEQYF.

The chain recombines TRBV7-9 with TRBJ2-2; D is possibly TRBD1 or TRBD2 (5 bases each). The CDR3 consists of 14 residues. With 10 bases removed from V and 2 bases from J, the gap between germline ends came to 14 bases. Germline V lookup: CDR1 SEHNR, CDR2 FQNEAQ (reference sequence). The CDR3 region is CAMSPGRNTGELFF. The CDR3 region has the DNA TGTGCCATGTCGCCGGGACGTAACACCGGGGAGCTGTTTTTT.

The V call is TRBV2, the J call TRBJ2-5; D is unresolved. The end of the DNA fits TRBJ2-7 better, so the J call may be wrong. Germline CDR1 is SNHLY and CDR2 is FYNNEI. CDR3 length: 11 amino acids. For the CDR3, the DNA is TGTGCCAGCATTTCCTTCTACGAGCAGTACTTC. Translated: CASISFYEQYF.

This clonotype was counted between two and nine times. The chain couples TRBV25-1 to TRBJ2-1; maybe TRBD2 (7 bases). The DNA end lines up better with TRBJ2-7; the J call may be wrong. CDR3 size: 20 residues. CDR1 and CDR2 (germline): MGHDK, SYGVNS. CDR3 nucleotide sequence: TGTGCCAGCAGTGGGGGGAACAGGGAATTGGAGCGGGGCTCCTACAATGAGCAGTACTTC. Encoded protein: CASSGGNRELERGSYNEQYF.

V usage is TRBV7-2 and J usage is TRBJ2-3; 9 bases are shared with TRBD2. CDR1 and CDR2 from the germline V gene are SGHTA and FQGNSA. Trimming at V came to 1 base and at J to 4 bases, leaving 6 bases not matched to a gene. The CDR3 sequence is 16 residues long. CDR3: CASSLDAGGAADTQYF. In DNA, the CDR3 is TGTGCCAGCAGCTTAGATGCGGGGGGGGCCGCAGATACGCAGTATTTT.

The CDR3 region is CSAGAGLAGGTDTQYF. Written as DNA, the CDR3 is TGCAGTGCCGGCGCGGGCCTAGCGGGGGGCACAGATACGCAGTATTTT. This chain links TRBV20-1 with TRBJ2-3, with 10 bases matching TRBD2. Losses at the gene ends were 6 bases for V and 1 base for J; bases not matched to a gene: 10. The CDR3 is made up of 16 amino acids. In germline, CDR1 is DFQATT, CDR2 SNEGSKA (reference sequence).

The genes are TRBV6-6 and TRBJ2-5; weak D call: TRBD2 (6 bases). This CDR3 is 16 amino acids long. The ends were cut back, 0 bases at V and 11 bases at J, with 22 bases in the middle. Looked up from germline, CDR1 is MNHNY and CDR2 is SVGAGI (reference sequence). CDR3 bases: TGTGCCAGCAGTTACTCGAGTGGGGCAGGCACGGGGGAGCAGTACTTC. This encodes CASSYSSGAGTGEQYF.

This clonotype came up once. The rearrangement links TRBV15 to TRBJ2-1, with 8 bases that match TRBD1. The CDR3 loop spans 16 amino acids. Germline values: CDR1 LNHNV, CDR2 YYDKDF (reference sequence). The V and J ends lost 3 bases and 2 bases, in that order; junction bases with no gene match: 6. The CDR3 here is CATSREGQGAYNEQFF. The CDR3 nucleotides are TGTGCCACCAGCAGGGAAGGACAGGGAGCCTACAATGAGCAGTTCTTC.

The rearrangement uses TRBV12-5 and TRBJ1-2; D is ambiguous. The ends were cut back, 2 bases at V and 8 bases at J, with 6 bases in the middle. Germline V gives CDR1 LGHNT, CDR2 FRNRAP. The CDR3 length is 11 residues. CDR3 sequence reads: CASGLNGGYTF. CDR3 in DNA: TGTGCTAGTGGTTTGAATGGGGGCTACACCTTC.

This clonotype was seen a handful of times. The chain has TRBV5-1 and TRBJ2-5; 9 bases align to TRBD1. The CDR3 contains 17 residues. Germline CDR1 SGHRS, CDR2 YFSETQ. J was trimmed by 0 bases and V by 3 bases; bases with no gene match: 9. The CDR3 nucleotides are TGCGCCAGCAGCTCACTCTGGGACAGGGAGGACCAAGAGACCCAGTACTTC. As protein: CASSSLWDREDQETQYF.

This clonotype was seen many times. This chain uses TRBV7-2 with TRBJ2-5; either TRBD1 or TRBD2 may fit D (6 bases each). The germline V gene has CDR1 SGHTA and CDR2 FQGNSA. The V and J ends lost 5 bases and 2 bases respectively, with 9 bases between them. CDR3 length equals 13 residues. Written as DNA, the CDR3 is TGTGCCAGCAGCCGGGGGCGGCAAGAGACCCAGTACTTC. This encodes CASSRGRQETQYF.

With regard to this clonotype: This may be a read error: a much more frequent sequence differs by one nucleotide. The chain has TRBV5-5 and TRBJ2-7; 8 bases map to TRBD1. V dropped 2 bases and J dropped 7; count of bases not matched to a gene: 17. In germline, CDR1 is SGHKS, CDR2 YYEKEE (reference sequence). CDR3 length equals 17 residues. The chain's CDR3 is CASSFEAGTGAYNEQYF. The CDR3 DNA reads TGTGCCAGCAGCTTCGAGGCGGGGACAGGAGCTTACAATGAGCAGTACTTC.